A single sample is the source of the 18 T cell receptor beta chains below, sequenced in a study of T cells in Graves' hyperthyroidism and ophthalmopathy. Amplification of TCR beta CDR3 regions used RNA as the template. HTBI primers were used for first-round RT-PCR of the TCR CDR3. TCRdb called the multiplex PCR reads again in MiXCR, with one record for every CDR3 protein. Here the sample spans about 620,000 distinct CDR3 sequences, 15% to 20% being singletons. Sequences were obtained from blood. The receptor set was obtained from a woman in her twenties or thirties with Graves' hyperthyroidism.

The chain employs TRBV5-4 and TRBJ2-2, with D perhaps TRBD2 (6 bases). CDR1 is SGHNT, CDR2 YYREEE, per germline (reference sequence). This CDR3 is 16 amino acids long. V shed 5 bases and J shed 2 bases, with 16 bases lying between them. The CDR3 DNA is TGTGCCAGCAGGTCGGACTATTGGGACAACACCGGGGAGCTGTTTTTT. This gives the protein CASRSDYWDNTGELFF.

At least ten counts were recorded for this clonotype. The chain uses TRBV7-9 and TRBJ2-7; TRBD2 matches 15 bases. The CDR3 loop spans 13 amino acids. V trimming: 6 bases; J trimming: 6 bases; junction bases outside the gene matches: 0. Germline assignment: CDR1 SEHNR and CDR2 FQNEAQ (reference sequence). CDR3 DNA: TGTGCCAGCAGGGGACTAGCGGGGGGCGAGCAGTACTTC. Protein sequence: CASRGLAGGEQYF.

Of note for this clonotype: This may be a read error: a much more frequent sequence differs by one nucleotide. The chain links TRBV20-1 to TRBJ2-5, with D unresolved. Germline V CDR1 and CDR2: DFQATT, SNEGSKA (reference sequence). Trimming took 3 bases from V and 1 from J, leaving 12 bases between them. This CDR3 is 14 amino acids long. The chain's CDR3 is CSASPHRTQETQYF. CDR3 DNA sequence: TGCAGTGCTAGCCCCCATCGGACCCAAGAGACCCAGTACTTC.

This chain links TRBV24-1 with TRBJ1-2, with a possible D match to TRBD1 (5 bases). Germline values: CDR1 KGHDR, CDR2 SFDVKD. The length of the CDR3 is 12 residues. With 2 bases removed from V and 8 bases from J, the gap between germline ends came to 8 bases. CDR3 loop: CATSDSTDGYTF. The CDR3 DNA reads TGTGCCACCAGTGATTCGACAGACGGCTACACCTTC.

This clonotype was recorded many times. CDR3 region: CASSGGVYRSEQFF. In DNA, the CDR3 is TGTGCCAGCAGCGGGGGGGTCTACCGGAGTGAGCAGTTCTTC. V gene TRBV7-2 combines with J gene TRBJ2-1; 7 bases line up with TRBD2. The germline CDR1 and CDR2 sequences are SGHTA and FQGNSA. V trimming: 5 bases; J trimming: 9 bases; junction bases outside the gene matches: 10. The CDR3 is 14 residues long.

This clonotype was counted ten times or more. V usage is TRBV6-2 or TRBV6-3 and J usage is TRBJ1-1, with D perhaps TRBD1 (5 bases). CDR3 size: 21 residues. Per germline, CDR1 MNHEY and CDR2 SVGEGT. Trimming took off 0 bases at V and 1 base at J, with 27 bases between the two ends. The CDR3 protein is CASSYSGVASQAGMRNTEAFF. In DNA form, the CDR3 reads TGTGCCAGCAGTTACTCGGGCGTGGCTTCACAGGCGGGGATGAGGAACACTGAAGCTTTCTTT.

V usage is TRBV3-1 and J usage is TRBJ2-2; D is perhaps TRBD2 (6 bases). CDR3 size: 14 residues. Deletions cut 6 bases from V and 4 bases from J, with 12 bases between. Germline CDR1 and CDR2: LGHDT and YNNKEL (reference sequence). The CDR3 protein is CASRGGVPTGELFF. CDR3 bases: TGTGCCAGCAGAGGAGGGGTTCCCACCGGGGAGCTGTTTTTT.

This clonotype appeared a few times. This chain joins TRBV7-3 and TRBJ1-2; D remains ambiguous. There are 14 residues in the CDR3. Germline assignment: CDR1 SGHTA and CDR2 FQGTGA. Trimming left V 6 bases short and J 8 bases short, with 19 bases between. Here the CDR3 DNA reads TGTGCCAGCAGATACGGGAGGAAAAAAAAAGGCTACACCTTC. This translates into CASRYGRKKKGYTF.

This chain uses TRBV7-9 with TRBJ2-3; 8 bases are shared with TRBD2. The length of the CDR3 is 11 residues. The V and J ends lost 4 bases and 13 bases, in that order; junction bases with no gene match: 4. Germline V gene sequence: CDR1 SEHNR, CDR2 FQNEAQ (reference sequence). CDR3 loop: CASSSGTREYF. In nucleotides, the CDR3 is TGTGCCAGCAGCTCCGGGACTAGGGAGTATTTT. Full variable domain (rest looked up from reference TRBV7-9 and TRBJ2-3): DTGVSQNPRHKITKRGQNVTFRCDPISEHNRLYWYRQTLGQGPEFLTYFQNEAQLEKSRLLSDRFSAERPKGSFSTLEIQRTEQGDSAMYLCASSSGTREYFGPGTRLTVL.

There are many counts of this clonotype. J is TRBJ1-5 and V is TRBV12-3 or TRBV12-4; 7 bases map to TRBD1. The CDR3 covers 14 residues. Trimming took 6 bases from V and 4 from J; bases not matched to a gene: 6. This CDR3 reads CASSWGQLNQPQHF. As DNA, the CDR3 is TGTGCCAGCAGCTGGGGACAGCTAAATCAGCCCCAGCATTTT.

The V call is TRBV18, the J call TRBJ1-3, with D unclear. Trimming removed 4 bases at V and 0 bases at J, with 16 bases between. The CDR3 consists of 17 residues. The germline V gene has CDR1 KGHSH and CDR2 LQKENI. The DNA for the CDR3 is TGTGCCAGCTCACGTGATCCGGACGCAAGCTCTGGAAACACCATATATTTT. Its translation is CASSRDPDASSGNTIYF.

This clonotype was detected many times. The V gene is TRBV6-2 or TRBV6-3, the J gene TRBJ2-7; perhaps TRBD2 as D (6 bases). Between the trimmed V and J ends, which lost 2 bases and 6 bases, there was a span of 8 bases. Germline CDR1 and CDR2: MNHEY and SVGEGT. The CDR3 is 12 residues long. Here the CDR3 DNA reads TGTGCCAGCAGTTACGCGGGGTTCGAGCAGTACTTC. Amino acid sequence: CASSYAGFEQYF.

This clonotype was seen ten or more times. This rearrangement joins TRBV20-1 to TRBJ2-7; no firm D call. V was pared by 5 bases and J by 3 bases, with 23 bases between. The CDR3 totals 16 residues. CDR1 DFQATT and CDR2 SNEGSKA come from the germline V gene (reference sequence). The CDR3 sequence is CSALMTGSSRLYEQYF. The CDR3 bases are TGCAGTGCTCTTATGACGGGTTCCTCGAGACTCTACGAGCAGTACTTC.

This clonotype was counted at least ten times. The chain is built from TRBV11-2 and TRBJ2-7; D might be TRBD1 or TRBD2, each matching 5 bases. V was pared by 5 bases and J by 7 bases, with 15 bases between. Germline lookup yields CDR1 SGHAT and CDR2 FQNNGV. This CDR3 has 13 amino acids. The CDR3 protein is CASSASGLGEQYF. The CDR3 region has the DNA TGTGCCAGCAGCGCTTCGGGGCTGGGAGAGCAGTACTTC.

This clonotype was observed many times. The V call is TRBV20-1, the J call TRBJ2-7; D not certain. Trimming took 2 bases from V and 4 from J, leaving 9 bases between them. From germline, CDR1 is DFQATT and CDR2 SNEGSKA (reference sequence). CDR3 length equals 12 residues. The CDR3 region is CSARPQFYEQYF. The CDR3 DNA sequence: TGCAGTGCTAGACCACAGTTTTACGAGCAGTACTTC.

In this sample, this clonotype turned up many times. V and J are TRBV28 and TRBJ2-3, with 9 bases aligning to TRBD2. The CDR3 runs to 17 residues. From germline, CDR1 is MDHEN and CDR2 SYDVKM. Losses at the gene ends were 6 bases for V and 4 bases for J; bases not matched to a gene: 14. DNA for the CDR3: TGTGCCAGCAGCGCGGTTGGCGGGAGGGCCGTGGCAGATACGCAGTATTTT. Its protein product is CASSAVGGRAVADTQYF.

In its sample, this clonotype was seen a few times. Just one base apart from a much larger clone, this may be a read error. This sequence joins TRBV11-2 and TRBJ2-7; 10 nucleotides align to TRBD2. This CDR3 has 15 residues. Germline CDR1 is SGHAT and CDR2 is FQNNGV. The V gene end was trimmed by 2 bases and the J gene end by 7 bases; junction bases not matched to a gene: 8. CDR3 bases: TGTGCCAGCAGCTTAACAGCGGGAGGGCCTATTGAGCAGTACTTC. Amino acids: CASSLTAGGPIEQYF.

This clonotype was recorded at least ten times. The V call is TRBV7-9, the J call TRBJ2-3; D may be TRBD2 (5 bases). Trimming pared 0 bases from V and 2 bases from J, leaving 12 bases between. The CDR3 runs to 16 residues. Germline lookup yields CDR1 SEHNR and CDR2 FQNEAQ (reference sequence). The CDR3 sequence is CASSLAFQRYTDTQYF. CDR3 DNA sequence: TGTGCCAGCAGCTTAGCGTTCCAGCGGTACACAGATACGCAGTATTTT.